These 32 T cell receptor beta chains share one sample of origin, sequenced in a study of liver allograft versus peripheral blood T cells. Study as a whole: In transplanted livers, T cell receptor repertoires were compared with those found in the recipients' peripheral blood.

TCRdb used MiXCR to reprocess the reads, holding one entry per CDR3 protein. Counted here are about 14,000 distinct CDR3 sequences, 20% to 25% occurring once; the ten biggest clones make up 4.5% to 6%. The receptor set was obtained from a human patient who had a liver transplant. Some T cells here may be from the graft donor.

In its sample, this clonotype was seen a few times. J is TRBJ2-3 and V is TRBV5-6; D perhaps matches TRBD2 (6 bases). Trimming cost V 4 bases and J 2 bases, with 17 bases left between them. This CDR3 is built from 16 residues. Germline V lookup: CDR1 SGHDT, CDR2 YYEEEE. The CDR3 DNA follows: TGTGCCAGCAGCAAAAGACTAGTTCCTATCACAGATACGCAGTATTTT. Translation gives CASSKRLVPITDTQYF.

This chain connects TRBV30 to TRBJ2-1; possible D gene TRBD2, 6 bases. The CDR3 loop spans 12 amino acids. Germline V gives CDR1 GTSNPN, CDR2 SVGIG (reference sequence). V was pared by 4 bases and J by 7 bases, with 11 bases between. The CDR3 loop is CAWTLGGNEQFF. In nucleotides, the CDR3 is TGTGCCTGGACCTTGGGGGGTAATGAGCAGTTCTTC.

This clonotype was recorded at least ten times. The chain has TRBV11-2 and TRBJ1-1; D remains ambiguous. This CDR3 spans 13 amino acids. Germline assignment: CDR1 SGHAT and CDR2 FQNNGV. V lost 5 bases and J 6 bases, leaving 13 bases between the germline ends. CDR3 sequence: CASSPTTVAEAFF. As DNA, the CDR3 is TGTGCCAGCAGCCCGACCACGGTCGCTGAAGCTTTCTTT.

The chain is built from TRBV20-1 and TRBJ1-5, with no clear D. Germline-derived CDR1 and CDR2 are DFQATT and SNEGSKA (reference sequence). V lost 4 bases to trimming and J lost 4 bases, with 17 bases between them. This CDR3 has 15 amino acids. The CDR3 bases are TGCAGTGCTAAGGCCGACAATTTATGGAATCAGCCCCAGCATTTT. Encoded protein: CSAKADNLWNQPQHF.

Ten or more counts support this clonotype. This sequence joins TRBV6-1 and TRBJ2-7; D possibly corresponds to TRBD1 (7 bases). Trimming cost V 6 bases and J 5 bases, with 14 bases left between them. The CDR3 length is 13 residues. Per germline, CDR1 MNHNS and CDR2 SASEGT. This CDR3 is CASRAGQSNEQYF. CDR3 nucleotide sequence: TGTGCCAGCAGGGCGGGACAGTCGAACGAGCAGTACTTC.

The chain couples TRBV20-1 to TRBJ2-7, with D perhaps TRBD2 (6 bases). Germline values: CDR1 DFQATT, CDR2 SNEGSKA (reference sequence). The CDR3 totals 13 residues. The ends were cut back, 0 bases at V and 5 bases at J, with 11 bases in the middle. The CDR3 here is CSARDSERDEQYF. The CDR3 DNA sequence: TGCAGTGCTAGAGATTCGGAGCGGGACGAGCAGTACTTC.

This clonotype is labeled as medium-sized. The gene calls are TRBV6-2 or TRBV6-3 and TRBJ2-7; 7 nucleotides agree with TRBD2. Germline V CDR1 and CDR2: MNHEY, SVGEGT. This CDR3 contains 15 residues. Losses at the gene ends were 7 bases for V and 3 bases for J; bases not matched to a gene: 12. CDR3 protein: CASITGAGRNYEQYF. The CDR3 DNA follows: TGTGCCAGCATCACTGGGGCCGGGAGGAACTACGAGCAGTACTTC.

CDR3 coding DNA: TGTGCCAGCAGTTTGTGGACAGGATACTACGAGCAGTACTTC. Translated, it gives CASSLWTGYYEQYF. The rearrangement links TRBV27 to TRBJ2-7; TRBD1 matches 7 bases. V trimming: 3 bases; J trimming: 3 bases; junction bases outside the gene matches: 5. The length of the CDR3 is 14 residues. From germline, CDR1 is MNHEY and CDR2 SMNVEV (reference sequence).

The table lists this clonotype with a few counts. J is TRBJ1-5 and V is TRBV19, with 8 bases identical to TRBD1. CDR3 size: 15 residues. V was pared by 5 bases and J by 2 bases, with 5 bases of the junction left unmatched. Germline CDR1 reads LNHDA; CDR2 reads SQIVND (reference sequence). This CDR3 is CASSVLGQGNQPQHF. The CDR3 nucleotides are TGTGCCAGTAGTGTCCTGGGACAGGGCAATCAGCCCCAGCATTTT.

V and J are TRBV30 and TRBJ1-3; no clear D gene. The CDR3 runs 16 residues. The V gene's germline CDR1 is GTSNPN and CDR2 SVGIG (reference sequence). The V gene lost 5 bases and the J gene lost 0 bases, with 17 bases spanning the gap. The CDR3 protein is CAWDAPGISSGNTIYF. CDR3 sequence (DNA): TGTGCCTGGGACGCCCCGGGGATAAGCTCTGGAAACACCATATATTTT.

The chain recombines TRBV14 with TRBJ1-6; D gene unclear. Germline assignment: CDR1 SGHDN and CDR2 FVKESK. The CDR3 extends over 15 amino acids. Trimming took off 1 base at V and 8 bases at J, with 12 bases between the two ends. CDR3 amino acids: CASSQAPEVYSPLHF. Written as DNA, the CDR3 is TGTGCCAGCAGCCAAGCCCCCGAAGTTTATTCACCCCTCCACTTT.

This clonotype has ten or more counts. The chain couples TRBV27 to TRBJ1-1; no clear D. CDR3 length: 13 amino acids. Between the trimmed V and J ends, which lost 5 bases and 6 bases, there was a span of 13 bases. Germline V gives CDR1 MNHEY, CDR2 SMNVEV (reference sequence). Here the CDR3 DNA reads TGTGCCAGCAGTACCCGTTCAGACTCTGAAGCTTTCTTT. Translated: CASSTRSDSEAFF.

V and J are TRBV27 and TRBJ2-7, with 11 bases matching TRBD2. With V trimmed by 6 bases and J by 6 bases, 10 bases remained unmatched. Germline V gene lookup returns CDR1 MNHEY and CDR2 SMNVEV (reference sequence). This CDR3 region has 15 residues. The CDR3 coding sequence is TGTGCCAGCAGCTCTGGAACTAGCGGGGGTGGCGAGCAGTACTTC. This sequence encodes CASSSGTSGGGEQYF.

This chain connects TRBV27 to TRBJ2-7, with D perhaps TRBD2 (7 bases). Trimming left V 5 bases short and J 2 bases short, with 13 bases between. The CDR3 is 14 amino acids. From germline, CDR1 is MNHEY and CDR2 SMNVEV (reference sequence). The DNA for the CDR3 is TGTGCCAGCAGTCCCTGGGAGGGGGCCTACGAGCAGTACTTC. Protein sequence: CASSPWEGAYEQYF.

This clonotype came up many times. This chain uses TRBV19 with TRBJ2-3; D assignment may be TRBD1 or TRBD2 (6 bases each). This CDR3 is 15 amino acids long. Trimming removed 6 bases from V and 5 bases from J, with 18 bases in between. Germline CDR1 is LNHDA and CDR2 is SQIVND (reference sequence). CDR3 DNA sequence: TGTGCCAGTAGCCCTCCTCGGGGGCGCGGAGATACGCAGTATTTT. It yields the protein CASSPPRGRGDTQYF.

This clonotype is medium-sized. The CDR3 region is CASKETVRGYTF. As DNA, the CDR3 is TGTGCCAGTAAAGAGACAGTCCGGGGCTACACCTTC. The chain links TRBV19 to TRBJ1-2, with TRBD1 as a possible D gene (5 bases). V was shortened by 7 bases and J by 8 bases, with 14 bases between the two germline ends. This CDR3 spans 12 amino acids. Germline CDR1 is LNHDA and CDR2 is SQIVND (reference sequence).

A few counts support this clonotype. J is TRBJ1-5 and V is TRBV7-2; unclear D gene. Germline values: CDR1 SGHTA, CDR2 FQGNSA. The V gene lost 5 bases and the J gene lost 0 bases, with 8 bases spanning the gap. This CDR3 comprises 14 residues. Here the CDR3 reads CASSIDNSNQPQHF. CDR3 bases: TGTGCCAGCAGCATAGATAATAGCAATCAGCCCCAGCATTTT. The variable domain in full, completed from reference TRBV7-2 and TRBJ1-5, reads GAGVSQSPSNKVTEKGKDVELRCDPISGHTALYWYRQSLGQGLEFLIYFQGNSAPDKSGLPSDRFSAERTGGSVSTLTIQRTQQEDSAVYLCASSIDNSNQPQHFGDGTRLSIL.

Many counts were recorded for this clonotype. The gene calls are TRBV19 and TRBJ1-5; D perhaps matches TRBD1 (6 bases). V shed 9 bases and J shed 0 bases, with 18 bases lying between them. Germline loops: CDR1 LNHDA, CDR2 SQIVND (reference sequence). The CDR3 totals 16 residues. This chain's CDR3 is CASILRGGNSNQPQHF. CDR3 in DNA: TGTGCCAGCATACTGAGGGGGGGGAATAGCAATCAGCCCCAGCATTTT.

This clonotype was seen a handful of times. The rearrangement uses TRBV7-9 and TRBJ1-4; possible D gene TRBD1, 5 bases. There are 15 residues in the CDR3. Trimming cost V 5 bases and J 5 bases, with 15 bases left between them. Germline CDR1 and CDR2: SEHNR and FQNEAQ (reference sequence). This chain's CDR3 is CASSLGGAGNEKLFF. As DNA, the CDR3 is TGTGCCAGCAGCCTCGGCGGGGCGGGGAATGAAAAACTGTTTTTT.

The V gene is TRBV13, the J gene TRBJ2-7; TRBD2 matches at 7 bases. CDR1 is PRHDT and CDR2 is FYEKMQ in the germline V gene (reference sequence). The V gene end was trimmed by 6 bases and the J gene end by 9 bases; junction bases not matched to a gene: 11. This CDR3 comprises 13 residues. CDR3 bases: TGTGCCAGCAGGAACCCGGGAGGTAGGGTGCAGTACTTC. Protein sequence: CASRNPGGRVQYF.

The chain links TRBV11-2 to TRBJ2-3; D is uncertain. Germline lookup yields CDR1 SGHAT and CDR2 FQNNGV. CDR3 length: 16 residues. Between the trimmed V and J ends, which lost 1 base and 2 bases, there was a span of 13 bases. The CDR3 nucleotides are TGTGCCAGCAGCTTAGGGGTAAGCGCCGTCACAGATACGCAGTATTTT. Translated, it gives CASSLGVSAVTDTQYF.

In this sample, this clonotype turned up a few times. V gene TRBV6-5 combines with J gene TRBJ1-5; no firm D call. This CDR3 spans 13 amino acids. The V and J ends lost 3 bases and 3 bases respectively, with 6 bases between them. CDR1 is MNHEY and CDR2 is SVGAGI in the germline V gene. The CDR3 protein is CASSYGPNQPQHF. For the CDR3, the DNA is TGTGCCAGCAGTTATGGGCCCAATCAGCCCCAGCATTTT.

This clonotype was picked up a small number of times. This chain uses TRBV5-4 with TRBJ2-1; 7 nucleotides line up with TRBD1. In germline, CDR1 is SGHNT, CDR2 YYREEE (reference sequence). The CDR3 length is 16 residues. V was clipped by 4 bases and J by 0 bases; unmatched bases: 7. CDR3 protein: CASSRDSPSSYNEQFF. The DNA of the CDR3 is TGTGCCAGCAGCCGGGACAGCCCAAGCTCCTACAATGAGCAGTTCTTC.

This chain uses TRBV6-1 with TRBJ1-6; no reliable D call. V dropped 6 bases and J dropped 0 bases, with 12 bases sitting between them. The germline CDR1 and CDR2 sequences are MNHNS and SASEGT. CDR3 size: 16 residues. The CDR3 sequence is CASRETLSSYNSPLHF. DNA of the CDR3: TGTGCCAGCAGGGAGACCCTGAGCTCCTATAATTCACCCCTCCACTTT.

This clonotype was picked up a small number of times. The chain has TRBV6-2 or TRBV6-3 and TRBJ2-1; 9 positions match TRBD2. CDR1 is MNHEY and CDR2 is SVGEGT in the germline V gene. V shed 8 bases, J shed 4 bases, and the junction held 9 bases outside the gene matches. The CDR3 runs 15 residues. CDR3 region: CASVGGTSRYNEQFF. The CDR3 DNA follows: TGTGCCAGCGTCGGCGGGACTAGCAGATACAATGAGCAGTTCTTC.

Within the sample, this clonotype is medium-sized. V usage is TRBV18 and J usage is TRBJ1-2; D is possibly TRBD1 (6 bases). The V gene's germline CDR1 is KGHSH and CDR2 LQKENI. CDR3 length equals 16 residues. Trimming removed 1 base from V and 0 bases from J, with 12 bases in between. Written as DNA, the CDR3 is TGTGCCAGCTCACCACAGGGAGGGGGGACTAACTATGGCTACACCTTC. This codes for CASSPQGGGTNYGYTF.

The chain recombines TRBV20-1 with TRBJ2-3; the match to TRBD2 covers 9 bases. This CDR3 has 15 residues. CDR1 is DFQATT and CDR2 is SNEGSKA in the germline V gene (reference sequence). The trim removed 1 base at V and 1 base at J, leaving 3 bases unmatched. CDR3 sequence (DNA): TGCAGTGCTAGAGGCGCGGGGGGGGGCACAGATACGCAGTATTTT. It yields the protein CSARGAGGGTDTQYF.

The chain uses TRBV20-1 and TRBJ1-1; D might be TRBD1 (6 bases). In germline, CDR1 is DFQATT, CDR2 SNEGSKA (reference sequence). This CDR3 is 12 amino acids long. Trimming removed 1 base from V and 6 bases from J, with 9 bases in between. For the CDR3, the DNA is TGCAGTGCTAGAGGGGGGGCAGCTGAAGCTTTCTTT. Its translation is CSARGGAAEAFF.

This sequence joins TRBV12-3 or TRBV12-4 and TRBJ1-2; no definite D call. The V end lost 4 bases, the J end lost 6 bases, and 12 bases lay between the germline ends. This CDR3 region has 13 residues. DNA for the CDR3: TGTGCCAGCAGTTCTTACAAGGAAAATGGCTACACCTTC. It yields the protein CASSSYKENGYTF.

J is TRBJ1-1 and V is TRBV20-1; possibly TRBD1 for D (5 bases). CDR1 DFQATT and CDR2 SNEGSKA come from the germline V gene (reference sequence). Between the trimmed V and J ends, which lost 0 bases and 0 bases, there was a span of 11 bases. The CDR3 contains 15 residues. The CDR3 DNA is TGCAGTGCTAGAGACATCTCAGGGATGAACACTGAAGCTTTCTTT. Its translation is CSARDISGMNTEAFF.

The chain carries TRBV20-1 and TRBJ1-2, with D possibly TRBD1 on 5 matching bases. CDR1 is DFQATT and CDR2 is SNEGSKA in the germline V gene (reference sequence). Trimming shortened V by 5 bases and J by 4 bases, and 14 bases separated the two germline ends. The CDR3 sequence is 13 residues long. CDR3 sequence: CSALGQVSYGYTF. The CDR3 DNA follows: TGCAGTGCTCTCGGACAAGTCTCCTATGGCTACACCTTC.

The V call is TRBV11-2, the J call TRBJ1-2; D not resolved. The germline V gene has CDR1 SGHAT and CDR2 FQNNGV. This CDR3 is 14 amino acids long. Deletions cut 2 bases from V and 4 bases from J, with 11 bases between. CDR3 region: CASSLSDGGYGYTF. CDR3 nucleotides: TGTGCCAGCAGCTTATCTGACGGTGGCTATGGCTACACCTTC.